This T cell receptor beta chain was identified in a study of blood T cell repertoires in COVID-19. Across the whole study: Acute-phase and convalescent COVID-19 samples originated in the United States, Italy and Spain.

Method: immunoSEQ multiplex PCR; TCRdb's copy keeps in-frame clones and lacks some. This repertoire shows under 110,000 clones, more than 80% found once; its top ten account for roughly 13%. The source material was peripheral blood. The receptor's source is a woman aged 55-70 years with acute or convalescent COVID-19.

CDR3 region: CASRQGASNQPQHF. The CDR3 nucleotides are TGTGCCAGCAGACAGGGCGCTAGCAATCAGCCCCAGCATTTT. The chain recombines TRBV6-5 with TRBJ1-5; D perhaps matches TRBD1 (6 bases). V was shortened by 6 bases and J by 0 bases, with 9 bases between the two germline ends. Germline V gives CDR1 MNHEY, CDR2 SVGAGI. The CDR3 has 14 amino acids.